These 11 T cell receptor beta chains were sequenced from one sample in a study of radiation and T cells in renal cell carcinoma. Time point in this sample: baseline pretreatment blood. As to treatment: 15 Gy SBRT to primary tumor, nephrectomy 4 weeks later. Assay: immunoSEQ multiplex PCR; the TCRdb copy retains only in-frame clones and omits some. In the table there are about 150,000 clones, 88% of which are singletons. The sample was blood, taken from a patient whose treatment included radiotherapy and nephrectomy. The source is a woman aged 70 to 79 with renal cell carcinoma.

The J gene is TRBJ2-7, the V gene TRBV11-2; no clear D. This CDR3 spans 14 amino acids. Trimming removed 0 bases at V and 2 bases at J, with 8 bases between. The germline gives CDR1 SGHAT, CDR2 FQNNGV. CDR3 protein: CASSLEATTYEQYF. CDR3 nucleotides: TGTGCCAGCAGCTTAGAAGCCACCACCTACGAGCAGTACTTC.

The sample holds one count of this clone. The chain employs TRBV7-8 and TRBJ1-1; the match to TRBD1 covers 10 bases. CDR3 length equals 17 residues. Trimming at V came to 5 bases and at J to 1 base, leaving 10 bases not matched to a gene. The germline V gene has CDR1 SGHVS and CDR2 FQNEAQ. CDR3 in amino acids: CASSKSGTGVQNTEAFF. Written as DNA, the CDR3 is TGTGCCAGCAGCAAATCCGGGACAGGGGTCCAGAACACTGAAGCTTTCTTT. Full variable domain (rest looked up from reference TRBV7-8 and TRBJ1-1): GAGVSQSPRYKVAKRGQDVALRCDPISGHVSLFWYQQALGQGPEFLTYFQNEAQLDKSGLPSDRFFAERPEGSVSTLKIQRTQQEDSAVYLCASSKSGTGVQNTEAFFGQGTRLTVV.

The chain recombines TRBV11-3 with TRBJ2-3; 10 positions match TRBD1. Germline values: CDR1 SGHNT, CDR2 YENEEA. CDR3 length: 14 residues. Trimming removed 4 bases from V and 5 bases from J; junction bases left unmatched: 3. The CDR3 is CASSSDRGEDTQYF. In DNA form, the CDR3 reads TGTGCCAGCAGCTCGGACAGGGGGGAAGATACGCAGTATTTT.

The chain has TRBV7-9 and TRBJ2-7; a possible D gene is TRBD1 (7 bases). Between the trimmed V and J ends, which lost 5 bases and 7 bases, there was a span of 15 bases. CDR1 is SEHNR and CDR2 is FQNEAQ in the germline V gene (reference sequence). CDR3 length: 13 residues. CDR3 bases: TGTGCCAGCAGCCCAGACAGGGACTTAGAGCAGTACTTC. This codes for CASSPDRDLEQYF.

This clone was picked up a small number of times. The chain is built from TRBV4-2 and TRBJ1-6; 12 bases match TRBD1. Trimming at V came to 2 bases and at J to 10 bases, leaving 15 bases not matched to a gene. The CDR3 sequence is 19 residues long. Germline lookup yields CDR1 LGHNA and CDR2 YNFKEQ. Here the CDR3 reads CASSQPVGQGALSSSPLHF. In DNA form, the CDR3 reads TGTGCCAGCAGCCAACCTGTGGGACAGGGGGCGCTTAGTAGCTCACCCCTCCACTTT.

For this clone: The sample holds other DNA sequences that translate to the same CDR3. The chain combines TRBV5-1 with TRBJ2-2; 7 bases are shared with TRBD1. The CDR3 is made up of 15 amino acids. The V gene's germline CDR1 is SGHRS and CDR2 YFSETQ. Trimming cost V 1 base and J 1 base; bases outside gene matches: 1. The CDR3 loop reads CASSLRTGNTGELFF. CDR3 DNA: TGCGCCAGCAGCTTGAGGACAGGGAACACCGGGGAGCTGTTTTTT.

This clone was recorded a few times. The chain is built from TRBV7-8 and TRBJ1-4, with TRBD1 matching over 10 bases. CDR1 and CDR2 (germline): SGHVS, FQNEAQ. The trim removed 5 bases at V and 0 bases at J, leaving 12 bases unmatched. The CDR3 has 19 residues. CDR3 nucleotide sequence: TGTGCCAGCAGCGCCGACAGGGGGCGCGCGGTTGCAACTAATGAAAAACTGTTTTTT. It is translated as CASSADRGRAVATNEKLFF.

J is TRBJ1-4 and V is TRBV19; no clear D. This CDR3 region has 13 residues. Germline assignment: CDR1 LNHDA and CDR2 SQIVND (reference sequence). V dropped 4 bases and J dropped 5 bases, with 8 bases sitting between them. The CDR3 spells CASSRTVNEKLFF. CDR3 sequence (DNA): TGTGCCAGTAGTAGGACGGTGAATGAAAAACTGTTTTTT.

The chain employs TRBV5-1 and TRBJ1-2, with D possibly being TRBD1 (5 bases). V was cut by 3 bases and J by 4 bases, with 22 bases left in between. CDR1 is SGHRS, CDR2 YFSETQ, per germline. This CDR3 contains 17 residues. The CDR3: CASSSRAGTLSVYGYTF. As DNA, the CDR3 is TGCGCCAGCAGCTCCCGTGCCGGGACGTTGTCCGTCTATGGCTACACCTTC.

CDR3 amino acids: CASSLGGAGGDTQYF. The CDR3 DNA is TGTGCCAGCAGCTTAGGGGGGGCTGGTGGAGATACGCAGTATTTT. The chain couples TRBV7-2 to TRBJ2-3; D tentatively fits TRBD1 or TRBD2 (6 bases each). V lost 1 base to trimming and J lost 5 bases, with 13 bases between them. CDR3 length equals 15 residues. Germline V gene lookup returns CDR1 SGHTA and CDR2 FQGNSA.

This chain uses TRBV19 with TRBJ1-2, with 7 positions matching TRBD1. Per the germline V gene, CDR1 is LNHDA and CDR2 is SQIVND (reference sequence). CDR3 length: 15 amino acids. V lost 5 bases and J lost 2; bases outside the gene matches: 8. DNA for the CDR3: TGTGCCAGTAGTCCCATGTGGGACAGCAACTATGGCTACACCTTC. It codes for CASSPMWDSNYGYTF.